This note documents a single TCR beta chain sequence. Its antigen is unidentified. The sample belongs to a study of shared clonotypes between healthy human individuals. General study points: Only a few donors were included, so the genetic and exposure-history diversity represented was limited.

The germline CDR1 and CDR2 sequences are MNHNS and SASEGT. V lost 9 bases, J lost 0 bases, and 11 bases lay in between. The CDR3 runs 14 residues. Unsorted PBMC replicate PCRs used 250 to 300 ng DNA, 30,000 to 35,000 T cell genomes. TCRdb keeps only in-frame clones here, not all; method: immunoSEQ multiplex PCR. The sample yields some 510,000 clones, 75% to 85% seen once. Input material: PBMCs. The rearrangement joins TRBV6-1 to TRBJ2-2; no clear D gene. This TCR was sampled from a woman between 35 and 50 years old in good health. Some clones in this sample may be carry-over from other donors' samples. The CDR3: CASRINPNTGELFF. For the CDR3, the DNA is TGTGCCAGTAGGATAAACCCGAACACCGGGGAGCTGTTTTTT.